These T cell receptor beta chains were read from a single sample in a study of T-cell memory formation after mild COVID-19. TCRdb processed the 5' RACE reads anew with MiXCR; each CDR3 protein has one entry. The sample lists around 200,000 distinct CDR3 sequences; 20% to 25% were seen once. The material sequenced was PBMCs or a T cell subset sorted from them (not recorded which). The receptors shown here come from an adult woman who had mild COVID-19 (a few samples of this study predate the infection). Cell type and time point are not known. The CDR3 runs from the conserved cysteine through the conserved F or W. The order of the fields is J gene, V gene, clone size, CDR3 protein. Some rows mark clone size as missing; the rest say once, few, many or name a class of expanded clone.

J gene: TRBJ1-2
V gene: TRBV11-2
clone size: few
CDR3 protein: CASSATGNAFYGYTF

J gene: TRBJ1-2
V gene: TRBV12-3/TRBV12-4
clone size: -
CDR3 protein: CASSFGQIYGYTF

J gene: TRBJ2-7
V gene: TRBV20-1
clone size: few
CDR3 protein: CSARDPLFAGGPYEQYF

J gene: TRBJ2-3
V gene: TRBV4-1
clone size: few
CDR3 protein: CASAPGQGLVDTQYF

J gene: TRBJ1-1
V gene: TRBV7-9
clone size: -
CDR3 protein: CASNTNTQGARNTEAFF

J gene: TRBJ1-3
V gene: TRBV9
clone size: -
CDR3 protein: CASSPNGNTIYF

J gene: TRBJ1-1
V gene: TRBV20-1
clone size: many
CDR3 protein: CSARHQPNTEAFF

J gene: TRBJ1-1
V gene: TRBV15
clone size: once
CDR3 protein: CATSRDPRELNTEAFF

J gene: TRBJ2-6
V gene: TRBV4-3
clone size: many
CDR3 protein: CASSRAGGTGANVLTF

J gene: TRBJ2-5
V gene: TRBV12-3/TRBV12-4
clone size: few
CDR3 protein: CASSLIRGLGETQYF

J gene: TRBJ1-1
V gene: TRBV4-2
clone size: few
CDR3 protein: CASSHGTSEAFF

J gene: TRBJ2-3
V gene: TRBV7-3
clone size: -
CDR3 protein: CASSLDGRAADTQYF

J gene: TRBJ2-3
V gene: TRBV12-3/TRBV12-4
clone size: -
CDR3 protein: CASRMTAGASTDTQYF